The 10 T cell receptor beta chains given below trace back to one sample, sequenced in a study of response to subunit inactivated influenza vaccine (dated by TCRdb to about 2018). The library was prepared using RT-PCR. This sample was sequenced with an Illumina HiSeq 2500. TCRdb ran its own pipeline on the public reads, namely fastp trimming at Q25 and MiXCR clone calling, and kept in-frame beta chains. Duplicate CDR3 protein sequences are folded into a single record with the most common DNA and genes. Within this sample are roughly 700,000 distinct CDR3 sequences, with around 13% of them counted one time only. Of the sample, 6% to 7% is held by the ten largest clones. Sequenced here: PBMCs from blood, sampled 14 days before vaccination. These receptors all stem from a man in his fifties or sixties who received an inactivated influenza vaccine. Donor details come from another sample of the same person, matched by shared clones.

A few counts support this clonotype. The genes are TRBV19 and TRBJ1-2, with TRBD1 matching 11 bases. Germline-derived CDR1 and CDR2 are LNHDA and SQIVND (reference sequence). This CDR3 is built from 16 residues. Trimming cost V 4 bases and J 4 bases; bases outside gene matches: 8. The DNA of the CDR3 is TGTGCCAGTAGTAGATTTGGACAGGGGGCAAGCTATGGCTACACCTTC. Translation: CASSRFGQGASYGYTF.

The chain has TRBV5-1 and TRBJ2-5, with D perhaps matching TRBD1 or TRBD2 (5 bases each). Germline CDR1 is SGHRS and CDR2 is YFSETQ. V was clipped by 3 bases and J by 0 bases, with 15 bases between them. This CDR3 contains 16 residues. CDR3 amino acids: CASSSSSGRDQETQYF. CDR3 DNA: TGCGCCAGCAGCTCAAGTTCGGGACGGGACCAAGAGACCCAGTACTTC.

V is TRBV5-4 and J is TRBJ2-3, with D tentatively TRBD1 (6 bases). This CDR3 is 13 amino acids long. Trimming pared 4 bases from V and 4 bases from J, leaving 10 bases between. CDR1 is SGHNT and CDR2 is YYREEE in the germline V gene (reference sequence). CDR3 in DNA: TGTGCCAGCAGCACGGACAGTTCAGATACGCAGTATTTT. It codes for CASSTDSSDTQYF.

This clonotype was found many times. The J gene is TRBJ2-7, the V gene TRBV6-2 or TRBV6-3; 7 bases are a match to TRBD2. This CDR3 spans 14 amino acids. Germline V gene data show CDR1 as MNHEY and CDR2 as SVGEGT. J lost 5 bases, V lost 2 bases, and 6 bases had no gene match. Written as DNA, the CDR3 is TGTGCCAGCAGTTACGGCGGGGGACTCAACGAGCAGTACTTC. Amino acid sequence: CASSYGGGLNEQYF.

The rearrangement joins TRBV12-3 or TRBV12-4 to TRBJ2-5, with 14 bases aligning to TRBD2. J gave up 6 bases and V 4 bases, and 4 bases lay outside the gene matches. This CDR3 is built from 15 residues. The CDR3 DNA follows: TGTGCCAGCAGTTGGACTAGCGGGGGGCCAAAGACCCAGTACTTC. This sequence encodes CASSWTSGGPKTQYF.

CDR3 nucleotides: TGTGCCAGCAGGCCGGGACTAATAACAGATACGCAGTATTTT. It translates to CASRPGLITDTQYF. The rearrangement uses TRBV7-2 and TRBJ2-3, with TRBD2 matching over 7 bases. CDR1 and CDR2 from the germline V gene are SGHTA and FQGNSA. The CDR3 covers 14 residues. J lost 3 bases, V lost 6 bases, and 6 bases had no gene match.

The chain has TRBV29-1 and TRBJ2-7; tentative D call: TRBD1 (6 bases). The CDR3 totals 12 residues. Trimming pared 5 bases from V and 7 bases from J, leaving 15 bases between. Germline loops: CDR1 SQVTM, CDR2 ANQGSEA. The CDR3 coding sequence is TGCAGCGTTCGACAGGACGTGGGAGAGCAGTACTTC. Translation: CSVRQDVGEQYF.

There are a few counts of this clonotype. The chain links TRBV20-1 to TRBJ2-2; 9 nucleotides match TRBD2. After removal of 3 bases from V and 6 bases from J, the junction contained 5 bases not matched to a gene. Germline V CDR1 and CDR2: DFQATT, SNEGSKA (reference sequence). The CDR3 has 14 residues. The CDR3 region has the DNA TGCAGTGCTAGGTCGGCTAGCGGGGCCGGGGAGCTGTTTTTT. Translation: CSARSASGAGELFF.

This clonotype came up many times. The rearrangement joins TRBV7-2 to TRBJ2-5; no clear D gene. The CDR3 sequence is 15 residues long. Trimming left V 1 base short and J 0 bases short, with 9 bases between. Looked up from germline, CDR1 is SGHTA and CDR2 is FQGNSA. The CDR3 loop is CASSLDFGYQETQYF. In DNA, the CDR3 is TGTGCCAGCAGCTTAGACTTCGGGTACCAAGAGACCCAGTACTTC.

This clonotype was seen a few times. This chain uses TRBV29-1 with TRBJ2-1; 11 bases are shared with TRBD2. The CDR3 is 13 amino acids. V lost 4 bases to trimming and J lost 4 bases; unmatched junction nucleotides: 0. Per the germline V gene, CDR1 is SQVTM and CDR2 is ANQGSEA. CDR3 amino acids: CSVASGRYNEQFF. The CDR3 nucleotides are TGCAGCGTTGCTAGCGGGAGGTACAATGAGCAGTTCTTC.